These 18 T cell receptor beta chains came from one sample sequenced in a study of T cell changes during pregnancy in multiple sclerosis. The method was immunoSEQ multiplex PCR; TCRdb's version includes in-frame clones alone and lacks a portion of them. Of about 36,000 clones in the sample, around nine tenths were seen once. The source material was CD4+ T cells from peripheral blood mononuclear cells, sampled in the first trimester of pregnancy. The receptors originated from a female donor with multiple sclerosis, enrolled in a pregnancy study.

V and J are TRBV9 and TRBJ1-6, with D hard to call. Germline V lookup: CDR1 SGDLS, CDR2 YYNGEE. The CDR3 sequence is 14 residues long. V was pared by 3 bases and J by 7 bases, with 11 bases between. This CDR3 is CASSAYFSNSPLHF. Here the CDR3 DNA reads TGTGCCAGCAGCGCCTATTTCTCAAATTCACCCCTCCACTTT.

V is TRBV5-1 and J is TRBJ1-4; 8 bases match TRBD1. Germline CDR1 and CDR2: SGHRS and YFSETQ. J gave up 0 bases and V 2 bases, and 0 bases lay outside the gene matches. This CDR3 is 15 amino acids long. CDR3 bases: TGCGCCAGCAGCTTACAGGGGGCAACTAATGAAAAACTGTTTTTT. Its translation is CASSLQGATNEKLFF.

The J gene is TRBJ2-5, the V gene TRBV19; D is perhaps TRBD1 (5 bases). The CDR3 has 14 amino acids. Trimming cost V 3 bases and J 3 bases, with 11 bases left between them. Germline CDR1 LNHDA, CDR2 SQIVND (reference sequence). Written as DNA, the CDR3 is TGTGCCAGTAGTATGGACCAGGGCGAAGAGACCCAGTACTTC. Protein: CASSMDQGEETQYF.

The V gene is TRBV4-2, the J gene TRBJ2-7; perhaps TRBD1 as D (5 bases). From germline, CDR1 is LGHNA and CDR2 YNFKEQ. The CDR3 is 14 residues long. V shed 7 bases and J shed 5 bases, with 18 bases lying between them. CDR3 protein: CASTAQEGYDEQYF. In nucleotides, the CDR3 is TGTGCCAGCACCGCACAGGAAGGGTACGACGAGCAGTACTTC.

The gene calls are TRBV11-2 and TRBJ1-2, with D perhaps TRBD1 (5 bases). Trimming took 4 bases from V and 6 from J, leaving 12 bases between them. Germline CDR1 reads SGHAT; CDR2 reads FQNNGV. CDR3 length: 13 amino acids. DNA of the CDR3: TGTGCCAGCAGCTCCAGACGGGGGAATGGCTACACCTTC. It yields the protein CASSSRRGNGYTF. The full variable domain, completed using reference TRBV11-2 and TRBJ1-2, is EAGVAQSPRYKIIEKRQSVAFWCNPISGHATLYWYQQILGQGPKLLIQFQNNGVVDDSQLPKDRFSAERLKGVDSTLKIQPAKLEDSAVYLCASSSRRGNGYTFGSGTRLTVV.

The chain has TRBV5-1 and TRBJ1-1, with a possible D match to TRBD1 (6 bases). Germline V gives CDR1 SGHRS, CDR2 YFSETQ. Trimming took off 0 bases at V and 1 base at J, with 10 bases between the two ends. This CDR3 contains 15 residues. The CDR3 coding sequence is TGCGCCAGCAGCTTGGAGGACAGTCGGAACACTGAAGCTTTCTTT. Its protein product is CASSLEDSRNTEAFF.

The chain couples TRBV7-9 to TRBJ1-4; TRBD1 agrees at 8 bases. CDR3 length: 14 residues. Germline-derived CDR1 and CDR2 are SEHNR and FQNEAQ (reference sequence). V was pared by 6 bases and J by 5 bases, with 5 bases of the junction left unmatched. CDR3 in amino acids: CASRDRASNEKLFF. For the CDR3, the DNA is TGTGCCAGCAGGGACAGGGCCTCGAATGAAAAACTGTTTTTT.

The genes are TRBV5-1 and TRBJ2-7; D possibly corresponds to TRBD1 (7 bases). CDR1 SGHRS and CDR2 YFSETQ come from the germline V gene. The CDR3 contains 16 residues. V dropped 3 bases and J dropped 2 bases, with 18 bases sitting between them. The CDR3 DNA sequence: TGCGCCAGCAGCTCGGGAGACAGGGCTTGGACCTACGAGCAGTACTTC. As protein: CASSSGDRAWTYEQYF.

The chain recombines TRBV7-2 with TRBJ1-2; perhaps TRBD1 as D (6 bases). The CDR3 sequence is 14 residues long. The germline CDR1 and CDR2 sequences are SGHTA and FQGNSA. With 4 bases removed from V and 7 bases from J, the gap between germline ends came to 16 bases. The CDR3 region has the DNA TGTGCCAGCAGCTCAGACAGGTTGATAAGTGGCTACACCTTC. Protein: CASSSDRLISGYTF.

V and J are TRBV29-1 and TRBJ2-3; 9 bases fit TRBD2. The CDR3 totals 17 residues. Germline V lookup: CDR1 SQVTM, CDR2 ANQGSEA. J was trimmed by 1 base and V by 3 bases; bases with no gene match: 11. CDR3 sequence reads: CSVDATGVAGGTDTQYF. CDR3 DNA sequence: TGCAGCGTTGACGCGACCGGGGTAGCGGGAGGCACAGATACGCAGTATTTT.

The chain carries TRBV10-2 and TRBJ1-5; D possibly corresponds to TRBD1 (5 bases). V lost 6 bases to trimming and J lost 9 bases, with 24 bases between them. CDR1 is WSHSY, CDR2 SAAADI, per germline. The CDR3 totals 16 residues. CDR3 DNA sequence: TGCGCCAGCAGGTCCTCCGTTCAGGGTGCCCATACGCCCCAGCATTTT. Residues: CASRSSVQGAHTPQHF.

The DNA for the CDR3 is TGTGCCAGCAGCCTCAGACTTCCCGGGACTAGCGGGAGCGGGGTGCAGTTCTTC. This encodes CASSLRLPGTSGSGVQFF. This chain links TRBV13 with TRBJ2-1, with 14 positions matching TRBD2. Trimming removed 5 bases from V and 12 bases from J; junction bases left unmatched: 18. The CDR3 is made up of 18 amino acids. Germline CDR1 is PRHDT and CDR2 is FYEKMQ (reference sequence).

CDR3 DNA: TGCAGCGTTGTTCAGGTGGGCGTAGGTGGCTACACCTTC. Protein sequence: CSVVQVGVGGYTF. This sequence joins TRBV29-1 and TRBJ1-2; D remains unclear. Germline CDR1 SQVTM, CDR2 ANQGSEA. The CDR3 is 13 residues long. V shed 4 bases and J shed 7 bases, with 16 bases lying between them.

This chain links TRBV30 with TRBJ2-1; tentatively, D is TRBD2 (6 bases). Germline V gives CDR1 GTSNPN, CDR2 SVGIG (reference sequence). The CDR3 spans 12 residues. The ends were cut back, 2 bases at V and 7 bases at J, with 9 bases in the middle. The CDR3 loop reads CAWSRLVNEQFF. CDR3 nucleotides: TGTGCCTGGAGTCGACTAGTAAATGAGCAGTTCTTC.

The chain joins TRBV28 to TRBJ2-7; 8 bases map to TRBD1. The junction had 1 base not matched to a gene; V was cut back by 3 bases and J by 3 bases. CDR1 MDHEN and CDR2 SYDVKM come from the germline V gene. This CDR3 contains 13 residues. As DNA, the CDR3 is TGTGCCAGCAGTTTTGGACAGGGCTACGAGCAGTACTTC. Its translation is CASSFGQGYEQYF. The whole variable domain, remainder taken from reference TRBV28 and TRBJ2-7, is DVKVTQSSRYLVKRTGEKVFLECVQDMDHENMFWYRQDPGLGLRLIYFSYDVKMKEKGDIPEGYSVSREKKERFSLILESASTNQTSMYLCASSFGQGYEQYFGPGTRLTVT.

The chain employs TRBV4-2 and TRBJ1-2; D gene ambiguous. Germline values: CDR1 LGHNA, CDR2 YNFKEQ. This CDR3 has 13 residues. V lost 11 bases and J 10 bases, leaving 23 bases between the germline ends. The chain's CDR3 is CAGGTGRPPTYTF. CDR3 DNA: TGTGCCGGAGGAACCGGCAGACCCCCAACCTACACCTTC.

The chain has TRBV5-1 and TRBJ2-7; 9 bases are a match to TRBD2. Trimming at V came to 5 bases and at J to 4 bases, leaving 10 bases not matched to a gene. The CDR3 is 15 residues long. The germline CDR1 and CDR2 sequences are SGHRS and YFSETQ. The CDR3 protein is CASSPGVAGVYEQYF. CDR3 nucleotide sequence: TGCGCCAGCAGTCCCGGGGTAGCGGGAGTATACGAGCAGTACTTC.

This clone showed up just once. The genes are TRBV28 and TRBJ1-1; TRBD1 aligns across 11 bases. The CDR3 has 16 amino acids. CDR1 MDHEN and CDR2 SYDVKM come from the germline V gene. J lost 5 bases, V lost 4 bases, and 9 bases had no gene match. Here the CDR3 DNA reads TGTGCCAGCAGTTATCCGGGACAGGGGGTCGGGACTGAAGCTTTCTTT. This translates into CASSYPGQGVGTEAFF.